A single sample gave rise to the 21 T cell receptor beta chains below, sequenced in a study of blood T cell repertoires in COVID-19 (dated by TCRdb to the early 2020s). Library method: the immunoSEQ multiplex PCR assay. What TCRdb holds here is the immuneACCESS table cut down to in-frame rearrangements. Part of the clones is not present; checked against another copy, under half of the missing clones reflect an unresolved V gene, and the others are unexplained. The sample records more than 300,000 clones, about 87% of which are singletons. Jointly, the top ten make up more than 1.5% of the sample. The sample consisted of PBMCs or T cells enriched from blood (not recorded which). These receptors all come from a man in his forties in a cohort exposed to, infected with or recovered from COVID-19 (not recorded which).

The genes are TRBV5-1 and TRBJ2-7; the D gene is possibly TRBD2 (6 bases). V lost 3 bases, J lost 2 bases, and 12 bases lay in between. The CDR3 contains 14 residues. The germline V gene encodes CDR1 SGHRS and CDR2 YFSETQ. In DNA form, the CDR3 reads TGCGCCAGCAGCTCGGGAGCCCTAACCTACGAGCAGTACTTC. Translated: CASSSGALTYEQYF.

The rearrangement uses TRBV27 and TRBJ2-7; 10 nucleotides line up with TRBD2. The CDR3 loop spans 15 amino acids. The V gene's germline CDR1 is MNHEY and CDR2 SMNVEV (reference sequence). Germline trimming cut 5 bases from V and 1 base from J; bases unmatched to any gene: 5. CDR3 sequence reads: CASSTSGIRSYEQYF. CDR3 in DNA: TGTGCCAGCAGTACTAGCGGGATAAGATCCTACGAGCAGTACTTC.

The chain employs TRBV24-1 and TRBJ2-1; TRBD2 aligns across 12 bases. The CDR3 length is 14 residues. Germline lookup yields CDR1 KGHDR and CDR2 SFDVKD. V trimming: 9 bases; J trimming: 6 bases; junction bases outside the gene matches: 5. CDR3 sequence: CATDEGLAGNEQFF. CDR3 sequence (DNA): TGTGCCACCGACGAGGGACTAGCGGGCAATGAGCAGTTCTTC.

This clone was seen a few times. The chain joins TRBV30 to TRBJ1-5, with TRBD1 matching 12 bases. V dropped 5 bases and J dropped 9; count of bases not matched to a gene: 11. Germline values: CDR1 GTSNPN, CDR2 SVGIG (reference sequence). This CDR3 spans 15 amino acids. DNA of the CDR3: TGTGCCTGGGCCCCACGGGACAGGGGGCTGGGGCCCCAGCATTTT. Translating it yields CAWAPRDRGLGPQHF.

The CDR3 DNA reads as TGTGCCAGCAACCTAGAAAGCTCCTACAATGAGCAGTTCTTC. This gives the protein CASNLESSYNEQFF. V is TRBV2 and J is TRBJ2-1; D not certain. Germline CDR1 is SNHLY and CDR2 is FYNNEI. The CDR3 is 14 amino acids. Trimming cost V 7 bases and J 0 bases, with 10 bases left between them.

The J gene is TRBJ2-1, the V gene TRBV7-9; TRBD2 matches at 11 bases. V trimming: 8 bases; J trimming: 4 bases; junction bases outside the gene matches: 7. CDR1 is SEHNR, CDR2 FQNEAQ, per germline (reference sequence). The CDR3 spans 15 residues. Here the CDR3 DNA reads TGTGCCAGCGAATCCGGGACTAGCGGATACAATGAGCAGTTCTTC. It yields the protein CASESGTSGYNEQFF. Using reference TRBV7-9 and TRBJ2-1 for the parts outside the CDR3, the full variable domain is DTGVSQNPRHKITKRGQNVTFRCDPISEHNRLYWYRQTLGQGPEFLTYFQNEAQLEKSRLLSDRFSAERPKGSFSTLEIQRTEQGDSAMYLCASESGTSGYNEQFFGPGTRLTVL.

CDR3: CASRLTRGQPQHF. The CDR3 nucleotides are TGTGCCAGCCGGCTGACTAGAGGTCAGCCCCAGCATTTT. V is TRBV27 and J is TRBJ1-5; D is uncertain. V lost 8 bases and J lost 6, with 14 bases in between. This CDR3 is 13 amino acids long. From germline, CDR1 is MNHEY and CDR2 SMNVEV (reference sequence).

The chain joins TRBV28 to TRBJ1-4; 7 bases match TRBD1. Germline loops: CDR1 MDHEN, CDR2 SYDVKM. J was trimmed by 6 bases and V by 0 bases; bases with no gene match: 4. The CDR3 is made up of 15 amino acids. The DNA for the CDR3 is TGTGCCAGCAGTTTATGGTTCGGACAGGATGAAAAACTGTTTTTT. It is translated as CASSLWFGQDEKLFF.

This clone was seen only once. In DNA, the CDR3 is TGTGCCAGCAGCGGGACAGGGTTTGGTCAGCCCCAGCATTTT. This gives the protein CASSGTGFGQPQHF. The chain combines TRBV5-5 with TRBJ1-5; 9 positions match TRBD1. Germline CDR1 and CDR2: SGHKS and YYEKEE (reference sequence). Trimming at V came to 4 bases and at J to 6 bases, leaving 5 bases not matched to a gene. The length of the CDR3 is 14 residues.

The chain has TRBV19 and TRBJ1-1, with TRBD1 matching over 8 bases. The CDR3 sequence is 14 residues long. CDR1 LNHDA and CDR2 SQIVND come from the germline V gene (reference sequence). Trimming at V came to 6 bases and at J to 1 base, leaving 4 bases not matched to a gene. The CDR3 here is CASSGQGGNTEAFF. The CDR3 nucleotides are TGTGCCAGTAGCGGACAGGGAGGGAACACTGAAGCTTTCTTT.

J is TRBJ2-2 and V is TRBV7-9; 10 nucleotides agree with TRBD2. The trim removed 8 bases at V and 6 bases at J, leaving 9 bases unmatched. The CDR3 extends over 15 amino acids. Per germline, CDR1 SEHNR and CDR2 FQNEAQ (reference sequence). CDR3 sequence reads: CASSSLAGESGELFF. In nucleotides, the CDR3 is TGTGCCAGCTCCAGCCTAGCGGGAGAATCCGGGGAGCTGTTTTTT.

V is TRBV6-6 and J is TRBJ2-5, with 8 bases matching TRBD2. V was pared by 4 bases and J by 1 base, with 8 bases of the junction left unmatched. Germline loops: CDR1 MNHNY, CDR2 SVGAGI (reference sequence). The CDR3 has 16 residues. The CDR3 loop is CASSWAPRGAQETQYF. CDR3 bases: TGTGCCAGCAGTTGGGCACCGCGGGGGGCCCAAGAGACCCAGTACTTC.

The rearrangement uses TRBV7-9 and TRBJ2-1; 8 nucleotides line up with TRBD2. The V gene end was trimmed by 4 bases and the J gene end by 6 bases; junction bases not matched to a gene: 11. CDR3 length equals 16 residues. CDR1 SEHNR and CDR2 FQNEAQ come from the germline V gene (reference sequence). The CDR3 nucleotides read TGTGCCAGCAGCTACACCGGGACTAGTCGAGTCAATGAGCAGTTCTTC. It codes for CASSYTGTSRVNEQFF.

The DNA of the CDR3 is TGTGCCAGCACCCGGGAGGTATATACGGGGGCCGAGAACACTGAAGCTTTCTTT. Amino acids: CASTREVYTGAENTEAFF. The chain employs TRBV9 and TRBJ1-1; D perhaps matches TRBD1 (6 bases). Trimming stripped 6 bases from V and 1 base from J, with 25 bases between. The V gene's germline CDR1 is SGDLS and CDR2 YYNGEE. This CDR3 is built from 18 residues.

The gene calls are TRBV4-1 and TRBJ1-4; the match to TRBD1 covers 10 bases. The CDR3 is made up of 17 amino acids. V was pared by 4 bases and J by 10 bases, with 15 bases of the junction left unmatched. Germline V gives CDR1 MGHRA, CDR2 YSYEKL. As DNA, the CDR3 is TGCGCCAGCAGCCCCGGGACAGGGGCCTTAGGTGGGCGAAAACTGTTTTTT. It translates to CASSPGTGALGGRKLFF.

This chain joins TRBV10-3 and TRBJ2-7; 9 bases line up with TRBD1. Germline V gives CDR1 ENHRY, CDR2 SYGVKD. The CDR3 loop spans 16 amino acids. J gave up 5 bases and V 8 bases, and 16 bases lay outside the gene matches. DNA of the CDR3: TGTGCCATCGGAAAATTTCCGGGACAGGGTGTGGACGAGCAGTACTTC. It codes for CAIGKFPGQGVDEQYF.

The chain combines TRBV6-1 with TRBJ1-2; 9 bases align to TRBD1. This CDR3 is built from 15 residues. Germline values: CDR1 MNHNS, CDR2 SASEGT. With V trimmed by 5 bases and J by 8 bases, 12 bases remained unmatched. In nucleotides, the CDR3 is TGTGCCAGCAGTCGGACCCCGGGACAGGGATTCGGCTACACCTTC. Its protein product is CASSRTPGQGFGYTF.

This clone has only one observation. The chain has TRBV7-6 and TRBJ2-1, with 10 bases identical to TRBD2. Germline V gene sequence: CDR1 SGHVS, CDR2 FNYEAQ. With 5 bases clipped from V and 7 bases from J, the junction kept 8 bases outside the gene matches. The CDR3 has 15 residues. CDR3 DNA sequence: TGTGCCAGCAGCAAGTCTAGCGGGAGATCGAATGAGCAGTTCTTC. Amino acid sequence: CASSKSSGRSNEQFF.

V and J are TRBV5-1 and TRBJ1-5, with TRBD1 as a possible D gene (5 bases). Germline V gene sequence: CDR1 SGHRS, CDR2 YFSETQ. CDR3 length equals 13 residues. Trimming removed 0 bases from V and 5 bases from J, with 6 bases in between. This CDR3 is CASSLVGDQPQHF. For the CDR3, the DNA is TGCGCCAGCAGCTTGGTAGGGGATCAGCCCCAGCATTTT.

In its sample, this clone was seen once. This chain joins TRBV5-1 and TRBJ1-1; no reliable D call. In germline, CDR1 is SGHRS, CDR2 YFSETQ. This CDR3 is 13 amino acids long. With 3 bases removed from V and 1 base from J, the gap between germline ends came to 7 bases. The CDR3 DNA follows: TGCGCCAGCAGCTCCCGGGAGAACACTGAAGCTTTCTTT. Residues: CASSSRENTEAFF.

The V call is TRBV5-1, the J call TRBJ1-1; 10 nucleotides align to TRBD1. This CDR3 region has 16 residues. Germline CDR1 and CDR2: SGHRS and YFSETQ. The V gene end was trimmed by 5 bases and the J gene end by 1 base; junction bases not matched to a gene: 8. The CDR3 protein is CASRPETGGRNTEAFF. The DNA of the CDR3 is TGCGCCAGCAGACCCGAGACAGGGGGCCGGAACACTGAAGCTTTCTTT.